One and the same sample provided the 6 T cell receptor beta chains below, sequenced in a study of neurological immune-mediated disorders. Each CDR3 protein gets one entry after TCRdb re-called the 5' RACE reads with MiXCR. The sample has about 30,000 distinct CDR3 sequences, approximately 5.3% seen once. The material sequenced was CD4+ T cells from blood. These TCRs come from a woman between 50 and 59 years old in good health.

There are many counts of this clonotype. The chain has TRBV5-6 and TRBJ2-5; no clear D. CDR1 and CDR2 from the germline V gene are SGHDT and YYEEEE. The CDR3 covers 14 residues. V lost 1 base and J lost 1, with 8 bases in between. CDR3 DNA: TGTGCCAGCAGCTTGCGCGGTTTCCAAGAGACCCAGTACTTC. Its translation is CASSLRGFQETQYF.

This clonotype has a count of ten or more. The genes are TRBV6-1 and TRBJ1-5; D may be TRBD1 (5 bases). Germline CDR1 and CDR2: MNHNS and SASEGT. Between the trimmed V and J ends, which lost 5 bases and 0 bases, there was a span of 14 bases. The length of the CDR3 is 16 residues. In nucleotides, the CDR3 is TGTGCCAGCAGTCACGACAGAACTCTTAGCAATCAGCCCCAGCATTTT. This gives the protein CASSHDRTLSNQPQHF.

At least ten counts were recorded for this clonotype. V gene TRBV28 combines with J gene TRBJ2-4; 12 positions match TRBD2. The V gene's germline CDR1 is MDHEN and CDR2 SYDVKM. The CDR3 is 16 amino acids. The V and J ends lost 5 bases and 8 bases, in that order; junction bases with no gene match: 10. CDR3 region: CASSILRLAGVDIQYF. DNA for the CDR3: TGTGCCAGCAGTATACTCCGACTAGCGGGAGTTGACATTCAGTACTTC. The full variable domain, completed using reference TRBV28 and TRBJ2-4, is DVKVTQSSRYLVKRTGEKVFLECVQDMDHENMFWYRQDPGLGLRLIYFSYDVKMKEKGDIPEGYSVSREKKERFSLILESASTNQTSMYLCASSILRLAGVDIQYFGAGTRLSVL.

This clonotype was seen repeatedly, ten times or more. The chain is built from TRBV7-2 and TRBJ2-1, with 13 bases aligning to TRBD2. The CDR3 spans 23 residues. Trimming cost V 5 bases and J 4 bases; bases outside gene matches: 26. Looked up from germline, CDR1 is SGHTA and CDR2 is FQGNSA. The CDR3 loop reads CASSGAGTSGENSSGGRYNEQFF. As DNA, the CDR3 is TGTGCCAGCAGCGGGGCCGGGACTAGCGGGGAAAACTCCTCCGGGGGGCGATACAATGAGCAGTTCTTC.

This clonotype was counted ten times or more. J is TRBJ1-5 and V is TRBV5-6; no clear D. This CDR3 comprises 13 residues. Germline loops: CDR1 SGHDT, CDR2 YYEEEE. Trimming took off 2 bases at V and 4 bases at J, with 7 bases between the two ends. CDR3 residues: CASSFNPNQPQHF. The CDR3 DNA reads as TGTGCCAGCAGCTTCAACCCAAATCAGCCCCAGCATTTT.

This clonotype was counted at least ten times. J is TRBJ2-5 and V is TRBV15, with D unclear. Trimming shortened V by 5 bases and J by 4 bases, and 11 bases separated the two germline ends. The CDR3 is 13 residues long. CDR1 is LNHNV, CDR2 YYDKDF, per germline (reference sequence). CDR3 amino acids: CATSPKFRETQYF. In nucleotides, the CDR3 is TGTGCCACCAGCCCAAAATTTAGAGAGACCCAGTACTTC. The variable domain in full, completed from reference TRBV15 and TRBJ2-5, reads DAMVIQNPRYQVTQFGKPVTLSCSQTLNHNVMYWYQQKSSQAPKLLFHYYDKDFNNEADTPDNFQSRRPNTSFCFLDIRSPGLGDTAMYLCATSPKFRETQYFGPGTRLLVL.